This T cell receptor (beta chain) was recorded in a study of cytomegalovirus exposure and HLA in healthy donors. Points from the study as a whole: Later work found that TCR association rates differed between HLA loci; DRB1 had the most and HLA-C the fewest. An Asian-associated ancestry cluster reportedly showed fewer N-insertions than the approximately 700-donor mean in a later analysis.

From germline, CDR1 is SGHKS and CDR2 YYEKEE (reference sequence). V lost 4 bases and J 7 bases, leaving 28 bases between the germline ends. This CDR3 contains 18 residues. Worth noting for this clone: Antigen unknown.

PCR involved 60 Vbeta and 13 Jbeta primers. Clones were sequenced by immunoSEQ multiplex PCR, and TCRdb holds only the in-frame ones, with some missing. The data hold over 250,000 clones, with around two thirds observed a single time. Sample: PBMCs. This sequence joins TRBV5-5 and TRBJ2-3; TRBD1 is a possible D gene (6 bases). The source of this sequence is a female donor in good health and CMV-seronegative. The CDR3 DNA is TGTGCCAGCAGCCCACGCATTGGGGGCGCAGTCAGCACGCATACGCAGTATTTT. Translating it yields CASSPRIGGAVSTHTQYF. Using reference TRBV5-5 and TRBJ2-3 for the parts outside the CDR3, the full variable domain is DAGVTQSPTHLIKTRGQQVTLRCSPISGHKSVSWYQQVLGQGPQFIFQYYEKEERGRGNFPDRFSARQFPNYSSELNVNALLLGDSALYLCASSPRIGGAVSTHTQYFGPGTRLTVL.